These 7 T cell receptor beta chains originate from one sample sequenced in a study of T cell changes during pregnancy in multiple sclerosis. This table comes from immunoSEQ multiplex PCR, and its TCRdb copy is limited to in-frame clones, with some not included. The table lists some 64,000 clones, more than 80% of them singletons. The specimen comprised peripheral blood, sampled in the first trimester of pregnancy. The receptor set was obtained from a female donor in good health, enrolled as a control in a pregnancy study.

This clone was picked up one time. The chain links TRBV14 to TRBJ1-4; no clear D. Germline V CDR1 and CDR2: SGHDN, FVKESK. V dropped 0 bases and J dropped 4 bases, with 6 bases sitting between them. The CDR3 sequence is 14 residues long. The CDR3 bases are TGTGCCAGCAGCCAAGATACAGTTAATGAAAAACTGTTTTTT. This translates into CASSQDTVNEKLFF.

This sequence joins TRBV9 and TRBJ2-5, with D maybe TRBD1 (5 bases). This CDR3 is 15 amino acids long. V was shortened by 2 bases and J by 4 bases, with 15 bases between the two germline ends. Germline CDR1 is SGDLS and CDR2 is YYNGEE. CDR3 DNA sequence: TGTGCCAGCAGCGTGAGTGGGGCTCGACGAGAGACCCAGTACTTC. Its translation: CASSVSGARRETQYF.

This CDR3 reads CAWRASGVWDTQYF. DNA of the CDR3: TGTGCCTGGAGGGCTAGCGGGGTATGGGATACGCAGTATTTT. The chain has TRBV30 and TRBJ2-3; 9 bases line up with TRBD2. V was pared by 3 bases and J by 6 bases, with 7 bases of the junction left unmatched. CDR1 and CDR2 (germline): GTSNPN, SVGIG (reference sequence). This CDR3 has 14 residues.

The genes are TRBV14 and TRBJ1-2; D unclear. This CDR3 is built from 15 residues. Germline V lookup: CDR1 SGHDN, CDR2 FVKESK. V lost 1 base and J 4 bases, leaving 13 bases between the germline ends. CDR3 protein: CASSQVEATSYGYTF. The CDR3 DNA is TGTGCCAGCAGCCAAGTGGAGGCTACGAGCTATGGCTACACCTTC. The variable domain in full, with the rest retrieved from reference TRBV14 and TRBJ1-2, is EAGVTQFPSHSVIEKGQTVTLRCDPISGHDNLYWYRRVMGKEIKFLLHFVKESKQDESGMPNNRFLAERTGGTYSTLKVQPAELEDSGVYFCASSQVEATSYGYTFGSGTRLTVV.

V and J are TRBV6-5 and TRBJ1-4, with 10 bases aligning to TRBD1. Per germline, CDR1 MNHEY and CDR2 SVGAGI. The V and J ends lost 6 bases and 5 bases, in that order; junction bases with no gene match: 6. This CDR3 is built from 15 residues. DNA for the CDR3: TGTGCCAGCAGGCGACAGGGGGCAAACAATGAAAAACTGTTTTTT. It is translated as CASRRQGANNEKLFF.

The rearrangement uses TRBV7-2 and TRBJ2-5, with TRBD1 matching 7 bases. The ends lost 5 bases at V and 5 bases at J; junction bases unmatched: 8. The germline gives CDR1 SGHTA, CDR2 FQGNSA. The CDR3 is made up of 14 amino acids. The chain's CDR3 is CASSAGTDAETQYF. CDR3 sequence (DNA): TGTGCCAGCAGCGCAGGGACAGATGCGGAGACCCAGTACTTC.

This clone was detected once. V and J are TRBV9 and TRBJ2-7, with TRBD1 matching over 8 bases. Germline V lookup: CDR1 SGDLS, CDR2 YYNGEE. The CDR3 has 14 amino acids. The V gene end was trimmed by 4 bases and the J gene end by 4 bases; junction bases not matched to a gene: 7. The CDR3: CASSNPGGGYEQYF. CDR3 coding DNA: TGTGCCAGCAGCAACCCAGGGGGCGGATACGAGCAGTACTTC.